The 5 T cell receptor beta chains given below trace back to one sample, sequenced in a study of lymphopenia after photon versus proton radiotherapy. Clones were sequenced by immunoSEQ multiplex PCR, and TCRdb holds only the in-frame ones, with some missing. There are 50,000 to 60,000 clones in the sample; more than 85% occur only once, and over 15% lies in the top ten. Sequenced here: peripheral blood, sampled from a patient treated with photon-based radiotherapy. These TCRs come from a woman between 40 and 55 years old with cholangiocarcinoma.

V is TRBV10-3 and J is TRBJ1-3; D perhaps matches TRBD1 (5 bases). Germline CDR1 ENHRY, CDR2 SYGVKD. The CDR3 length is 15 residues. V was shortened by 6 bases and J by 0 bases, with 12 bases between the two germline ends. The CDR3 nucleotides are TGTGCCATCAGCCCGACAGCTAGCTCTGGAAACACCATATATTTT. Translated: CAISPTASSGNTIYF.

The chain employs TRBV6-5 and TRBJ2-7; D assignment may be TRBD1 or TRBD2 (6 bases each). The CDR3 has 12 amino acids. Trimming stripped 6 bases from V and 6 bases from J, with 12 bases between. Germline V CDR1 and CDR2: MNHEY, SVGAGI. CDR3 sequence: CASSHGGGEQYF. The CDR3 coding sequence is TGTGCCAGCAGCCACGGGGGCGGCGAGCAGTACTTC.

The CDR3 sequence is CASSQSAGAGELFF. The CDR3 coding sequence is TGTGCCAGCAGCCAATCCGCGGGGGCCGGGGAGCTGTTTTTT. V is TRBV28 and J is TRBJ2-2; 7 bases fit TRBD2. The CDR3 is made up of 14 amino acids. Trimming took 6 bases from V and 6 from J; bases not matched to a gene: 7. From germline, CDR1 is MDHEN and CDR2 SYDVKM.

The chain couples TRBV19 to TRBJ2-1, with D unresolved. The CDR3 length is 12 residues. CDR1 and CDR2 from the germline V gene are LNHDA and SQIVND (reference sequence). Between the trimmed V and J ends, which lost 5 bases and 4 bases, there was a span of 6 bases. CDR3 bases: TGTGCCAGTAGTCCCCGATACAATGAGCAGTTCTTC. As protein: CASSPRYNEQFF.

The genes are TRBV15 and TRBJ1-2, with D possibly TRBD1 on 5 matching bases. Trimming pared 0 bases from V and 6 bases from J, leaving 11 bases between. CDR1 and CDR2 from the germline V gene are LNHNV and YYDKDF (reference sequence). The CDR3 loop spans 14 amino acids. The CDR3 DNA follows: TGTGCCACCAGCAGAGACAGGGCGATCGATGGCTACACCTTC. Amino acids: CATSRDRAIDGYTF. Full variable domain (remainder filled in from reference TRBV15 and TRBJ1-2): DAMVIQNPRYQVTQFGKPVTLSCSQTLNHNVMYWYQQKSSQAPKLLFHYYDKDFNNEADTPDNFQSRRPNTSFCFLDIRSPGLGDTAMYLCATSRDRAIDGYTFGSGTRLTVV.